The rows below give T cell receptor beta chains drawn from one sample of a study of blood T cell repertoires in COVID-19. The protocol was immunoSEQ multiplex PCR, while the TCRdb copy is restricted to in-frame clones and leaves out a portion. The sample comprises just under 85,000 clones, about 83% of which are singletons, and approximately 28% rests with the top ten. Sequencing used peripheral blood. The origin of the receptors is a woman of 80 years or more with acute or convalescent COVID-19. Both conserved end residues are part of each CDR3.

>TRBV24-1|TRBJ2-2|18
CATSDLLWTGANTGELFF
>TRBV7-3|TRBJ2-1|15
CASSPSGTIYNEQFF
>TRBV4-1|TRBJ2-2|16
CASSATSGVATGELFF
>TRBV30|TRBJ2-3|15
CAFGLAGDLTDTQYF
>TRBV19|TRBJ1-2|14
CASSIGQHNYGYTF
>TRBV11-2|TRBJ1-2|15
CASSARQGWVSGYTF
>TRBV29-1|TRBJ1-3|13
CSVERQAGNTIYF
>TRBV5-1|TRBJ1-1|14
CASSQGQMNTEAFF
>TRBV18|TRBJ2-5|16
CASSPPGTMGRETQYF
>TRBV9|TRBJ2-1|15
CASSVGAGGHNEQFF
>TRBV6-5|TRBJ1-1|13
CASRVGVNTEAFF
>TRBV18|TRBJ1-1|15
CASSQLDRADTEAFF
>TRBV7-9|TRBJ2-5|17
CASSPTPSGEIQETQYF
>TRBV5-1|TRBJ2-5|17
CASSLGTRQGARETQYF
>TRBV18|TRBJ1-6|15
CASSPLPRAGSPLHF
>TRBV3-1/TRBV3-2|TRBJ2-7|14
CASSQQPSSYEQYF